This TCR beta chain was obtained from a study of cytomegalovirus exposure and HLA in healthy donors. PCR amplification relied on 60 Vbeta primers (plus 13 Jbeta primers). Clones were sequenced by immunoSEQ multiplex PCR, and TCRdb holds only the in-frame ones, with some missing. This table holds 190,000 or so clones. The V gene's germline CDR1 is MNHEY and CDR2 SVGAGI. Trimming took 6 bases from V and 5 from J, leaving 10 bases between them. The CDR3 length is 12 residues. The sequenced sample was PBMCs. The TCR sequence derives from a boy between 10 and 17 years old in good health and CMV-seronegative. The rearrangement uses TRBV6-5 and TRBJ1-1, with D possibly TRBD1 on 5 matching bases. For the CDR3, the DNA is TGTGCCAGCAGACAGGCACTAACTGAAGCTTTCTTT. It encodes CASRQALTEAFF.